This T cell receptor beta chain is drawn from a study of Graves' ophthalmopathy and Graves' hyperthyroidism. Study results and limitations: Blood shared most expanded thyroid clonotypes above 0.001 frequency.

At least ten counts were recorded for this clonotype. Its antigen is unidentified. Ophthalmopathy not arising within 18 months of follow-up defined hyperthyroidism as stable. Only newly diagnosed hyperthyroidism patients aged 18 to 65, with under 2 months' duration, were enrolled. Other autoimmune diseases, uncontrolled infections, pregnancy and lactation each led to patient exclusion. Amplified TCR beta CDR3 regions were obtained using RNA transcripts as template. Scientists carried out first-round RT-PCR using HTBI primers and then a second-round multiplex PCR. From the multiplex PCR reads, TCRdb called clonotypes with MiXCR, one entry per CDR3 protein. The sample shows just over 600,000 distinct CDR3 sequences, approximately 22% of them seen only once. Germline V CDR1 and CDR2: SNHLY, FYNNEI. The CDR3 totals 14 residues. V was pared by 6 bases and J by 10 bases, with 16 bases between.

Sequenced: peripheral blood. The receptor was derived from a woman younger than 35 with stable Graves' hyperthyroidism. Some clones in this sample may be carry-over from other donors' samples. The chain is built from TRBV2 and TRBJ1-6; no firm D call. The CDR3 loop is CASSPKGAVSPLHF. For the CDR3, the DNA is TGTGCCAGCAGCCCTAAAGGTGCGGTCTCACCCCTCCACTTT.